The 20 T cell receptor beta chains listed next were all sequenced from one sample in a study of naive and memory T cell subsets (dated by TCRdb to 2015 to 2018). Library creation used UMI-ligation and nested PCR. Sequenced using an Illumina MiSeq. The beta constant-region primer was an equimolar mix of two oligonucleotides covering both TRBC1 and TRBC2. TCRdb itself trimmed the public reads at Q25 with fastp, ran MiXCR and retained productive beta chains. Every entry covers one CDR3 protein and lists the most common genes and DNA from its rows. In this sample the table shows 89,000 or so distinct CDR3 sequences, about an eighth of which occur a single time. The biggest ten clones account for approximately 0.93% of the sample. The specimen sequenced was central memory CD4+ T cells from blood. What the cell subset or site label conveys for this sample: central memory, CD45RA- CD27+. These receptors came from a human donor in good health.

This clonotype was detected many times. This sequence joins TRBV6-2 or TRBV6-3 and TRBJ2-1; D call uncertain. This CDR3 is 13 amino acids long. The germline V gene encodes CDR1 MNHEY and CDR2 SVGEGT. Trimming removed 2 bases at V and 5 bases at J, with 7 bases between. The CDR3 nucleotides read TGTGCCAGCAGTTACGACACCCACAATGAGCAGTTCTTC. It yields the protein CASSYDTHNEQFF.

In this sample, this clonotype turned up many times. The CDR3 sequence is CSAKDWATGYQETQYF. The CDR3, as DNA: TGCAGTGCTAAGGATTGGGCCACAGGGTATCAAGAGACCCAGTACTTC. The chain carries TRBV20-1 and TRBJ2-5, with TRBD1 as a possible D gene (6 bases). CDR1 and CDR2 (germline): DFQATT, SNEGSKA (reference sequence). This CDR3 comprises 16 residues. Trimming removed 4 bases at V and 2 bases at J, with 20 bases between.

This clonotype was seen only a few times. This rearrangement joins TRBV10-3 to TRBJ2-3, with TRBD2 matching over 9 bases. V shed 11 bases and J 4 bases; nucleotides not matched to a gene: 13. The V gene's germline CDR1 is ENHRY and CDR2 SYGVKD. The CDR3 has 15 amino acids. The CDR3 DNA sequence: TGTGCCGTCGACGGGATAGCGGGAGTGGCAGATACGCAGTATTTT. Translation gives CAVDGIAGVADTQYF.

This clonotype was found a few times. The rearrangement joins TRBV2 to TRBJ2-6; the match to TRBD1 covers 7 bases. Germline lookup yields CDR1 SNHLY and CDR2 FYNNEI. There are 15 residues in the CDR3. Trimming removed 7 bases from V and 2 bases from J; junction bases left unmatched: 5. The CDR3 region has the DNA TGTGCCAGCATACTTGGACAGGCTGGGGCCAACGTCCTGACTTTC. It translates to CASILGQAGANVLTF.

A few counts support this clonotype. The V and J genes are TRBV6-2 or TRBV6-3 and TRBJ2-5; perhaps TRBD1 as D (6 bases). V dropped 1 base and J dropped 3 bases, with 6 bases sitting between them. The germline CDR1 and CDR2 sequences are MNHEY and SVGEGT. The CDR3 is made up of 13 amino acids. The DNA of the CDR3 is TGTGCCAGCAGTTACTACAGGGAAGAGACCCAGTACTTC. Protein product: CASSYYREETQYF.

A few counts support this clonotype. The rearrangement links TRBV18 to TRBJ1-2; possible D gene TRBD1, 6 bases. The length of the CDR3 is 14 residues. V was clipped by 0 bases and J by 4 bases, with 9 bases between them. From germline, CDR1 is KGHSH and CDR2 LQKENI. The CDR3 region is CASSPPQGSYGYTF. In DNA, the CDR3 is TGTGCCAGCTCACCACCTCAGGGGAGCTATGGCTACACCTTC.

This clonotype occurred a few times. The V call is TRBV5-8, the J call TRBJ2-7, with D tentatively TRBD1 or TRBD2 (5 bases each). There are 14 residues in the CDR3. Germline assignment: CDR1 SGHTS and CDR2 YDEGEE. Trimming took 2 bases from V and 3 from J, leaving 12 bases between them. CDR3 bases: TGTGCCAGCAGCTTTTCGCCGGGGCACTACGAGCAGTACTTC. Its protein is CASSFSPGHYEQYF.

This clonotype has just a few counts. This rearrangement joins TRBV27 to TRBJ2-3; D is unclear. The CDR3 loop spans 12 amino acids. V was trimmed by 6 bases and J by 2 bases, leaving 6 bases between them. Germline CDR1 is MNHEY and CDR2 is SMNVEV (reference sequence). In nucleotides, the CDR3 is TGTGCCAGCAGCGGCCACACAGATACGCAGTATTTT. It encodes CASSGHTDTQYF.

The V gene is TRBV2, the J gene TRBJ2-5; D ambiguous. The CDR3 length is 15 residues. The V and J ends lost 4 bases and 5 bases respectively, with 17 bases between them. Germline-derived CDR1 and CDR2 are SNHLY and FYNNEI. In DNA, the CDR3 is TGTGCCAGCAGTGGTCACACCAAATCGCAGGAGACCCAGTACTTC. Protein: CASSGHTKSQETQYF.

A few counts support this clonotype. The chain has TRBV18 and TRBJ1-5; no reliable D call. In germline, CDR1 is KGHSH, CDR2 LQKENI. Trimming removed 3 bases from V and 3 bases from J, with 6 bases in between. This CDR3 comprises 13 residues. The CDR3, as DNA: TGTGCCAGCTCACCCGGTAACAATCAGCCCCAGCATTTT. Protein: CASSPGNNQPQHF.

The chain uses TRBV18 and TRBJ1-1; unclear D gene. The CDR3 is made up of 14 amino acids. With 6 bases removed from V and 0 bases from J, the gap between germline ends came to 11 bases. The germline CDR1 and CDR2 sequences are KGHSH and LQKENI. The CDR3 reads CASSPTEVNTEAFF. CDR3 DNA: TGTGCCAGCTCTCCTACGGAGGTGAACACTGAAGCTTTCTTT.

This clonotype was observed many times. The chain carries TRBV7-2 and TRBJ1-5, with 7 bases aligning to TRBD1. Germline CDR1 SGHTA, CDR2 FQGNSA. The CDR3 runs to 16 residues. J lost 7 bases, V lost 6 bases, and 15 bases had no gene match. The CDR3 loop is CASREQEGAVGQPQHF. In DNA, the CDR3 is TGTGCCAGCAGAGAGCAGGAGGGGGCCGTGGGACAGCCCCAGCATTTT.

J is TRBJ2-2 and V is TRBV19; TRBD1 matches 7 bases. The CDR3 has 16 residues. Unmatched junction bases numbered 10, after V lost 4 bases and J lost 5 bases. CDR1 and CDR2 (germline): LNHDA, SQIVND (reference sequence). CDR3 nucleotide sequence: TGTGCCAGTAGTACCTCTCCGGGACAGAGGACCGGGGAGCTGTTTTTT. Translation gives CASSTSPGQRTGELFF.

This clonotype has a count of ten or more. The rearrangement uses TRBV7-9 and TRBJ1-2; 8 positions match TRBD1. The germline V gene has CDR1 SEHNR and CDR2 FQNEAQ (reference sequence). CDR3 length: 16 amino acids. J was trimmed by 4 bases and V by 5 bases; bases with no gene match: 12. CDR3 in amino acids: CASSPQGEVSIYGYTF. Here the CDR3 DNA reads TGTGCCAGCAGCCCACAGGGGGAGGTATCAATCTATGGCTACACCTTC.

On this clonotype: It may be a read error: a sequence one base away is much more abundant. The chain is built from TRBV28 and TRBJ2-5; D is unclear. CDR1 MDHEN and CDR2 SYDVKM come from the germline V gene. Trimming left V 6 bases short and J 5 bases short, with 4 bases between. The CDR3 extends over 10 amino acids. The CDR3, as DNA: TGTGCCAGCAGGGGGGAGACCCAGTACTTC. This sequence encodes CASRGETQYF.

This chain connects TRBV3-1 to TRBJ2-1, with 11 positions matching TRBD2. Per the germline V gene, CDR1 is LGHDT and CDR2 is YNNKEL (reference sequence). The CDR3 has 15 residues. After removal of 3 bases from V and 9 bases from J, the junction contained 7 bases not matched to a gene. This chain's CDR3 is CASSHSSGRPGEQFF. DNA for the CDR3: TGTGCCAGCAGCCACTCTAGCGGGAGGCCGGGTGAGCAGTTCTTC.

This clonotype occurred a few times. This CDR3 is CASSVLQGQEAFF. Written as DNA, the CDR3 is TGTGCCAGCAGCGTCCTACAGGGCCAGGAAGCTTTCTTT. V is TRBV7-2 and J is TRBJ1-1; D might be TRBD1 (6 bases). This CDR3 has 13 residues. Trimming pared 5 bases from V and 8 bases from J, leaving 15 bases between. Germline-derived CDR1 and CDR2 are SGHTA and FQGNSA.

This clonotype came up many times. The rearrangement uses TRBV6-2 or TRBV6-3 and TRBJ2-7; 9 nucleotides match TRBD1. The CDR3 totals 15 residues. The junction had 4 bases not matched to a gene; V was cut back by 2 bases and J by 2 bases. The germline V gene encodes CDR1 MNHEY and CDR2 SVGEGT. CDR3 in DNA: TGTGCCAGCAGTTACCCTCGGACAGGGGCCTACGAGCAGTACTTC. Protein product: CASSYPRTGAYEQYF.

The genes are TRBV5-1 and TRBJ2-7; 7 bases fit TRBD1. The CDR3 has 14 amino acids. Looked up from germline, CDR1 is SGHRS and CDR2 is YFSETQ. V lost 6 bases to trimming and J lost 5 bases; unmatched junction nucleotides: 11. The CDR3 here is CASKTTGQSHEQYF. The CDR3 nucleotides read TGCGCCAGCAAAACCACGGGACAGTCCCACGAGCAGTACTTC.

This chain links TRBV29-1 with TRBJ2-5; D remains ambiguous. This CDR3 is built from 12 residues. Trimming removed 4 bases at V and 5 bases at J, with 11 bases between. CDR1 and CDR2 (germline): SQVTM, ANQGSEA. In nucleotides, the CDR3 is TGCAGCGTTGGGGCCCTCGGGGAGACCCAGTACTTC. Translated, it gives CSVGALGETQYF.